These T cell receptor beta chains were read from a single sample in a study of beta chain features in type 1 diabetes. Sequencing was performed with immunoSEQ multiplex PCR; in TCRdb, only in-frame clones are kept and a portion is missing. The sample has about 340,000 clones; roughly 8.8% are singletons. Sequenced sample: central memory CD4+ T cells from blood. The receptors shown here come from a man aged 25-40 years with type 1 diabetes. The CDR3 runs from the conserved cysteine through the conserved F or W. D genes are given only for firm matches. The size entry is marked missing in some rows and otherwise reads once, few, many or a size class.

D	J	size	V	DNA	CDR3
-	TRBJ2-5	-	TRBV10-3	TGTGCCACACTTAGGGGGGCCGGCGAGACCCAGTACTTC	CATLRGAGETQYF
TRBD1	TRBJ1-6	once	TRBV6-5	TGTGCCAGCAGCGCGAAGGGGACAGGGGTTTCACCCCTCCACTTT	CASSAKGTGVSPLHF
-	TRBJ1-1	many	TRBV28	TGTGCCAGCAGTCGTCAGGGCACTGAAGCTTTCTTT	CASSRQGTEAFF
TRBD1	TRBJ2-3	-	TRBV5-6	TGTGCCAGCAGGAGGGACAGGATACGCACAGATACGCAGTATTTT	CASRRDRIRTDTQYF
-	TRBJ2-7	-	TRBV7-8	TGTGCCAGCAGCCTGCGTGGTGGGGACTCCTACGAGCAGTACTTC	CASSLRGGDSYEQYF
TRBD1	TRBJ1-4	few	TRBV4-1	TGCGCCAGCAGCCAAACCGGGACAGGGGATGAAAAACTGTTTTTT	CASSQTGTGDEKLFF
-	TRBJ2-3	-	TRBV6-6	TGTGCCAGCAGGGAGGTTGGAGATACAGATACGCAGTATTTT	CASREVGDTDTQYF
TRBD1	TRBJ1-2	-	TRBV5-1	TGCGCCAGCAGCTTGGTGTACGGACAGGGGAGCGGCTACACCTTC	CASSLVYGQGSGYTF
TRBD1	TRBJ1-2	-	TRBV6-1	TGTGCCAGCCGCCACTCGGGAAGGGGGCCTGACTACACCTTC	CASRHSGRGPDYTF
-	TRBJ1-2	-	TRBV7-9	TGTGCCAGCAGCTTAGGGGCCGTTACTCTCTATGGCTACACCTTC	CASSLGAVTLYGYTF
-	TRBJ2-5	few	TRBV13	TGTGCCAGCAGCCCACTGGTGTCGGAGACCCAGTACTTC	CASSPLVSETQYF
TRBD2	TRBJ2-1	-	TRBV7-9	TGTGCCAGCAGGGGAGGGGAACATGAGCAGTTCTTC	CASRGGEHEQFF
TRBD2	TRBJ2-1	-	TRBV7-2	TGTGCCAGCAGCTTCCTAGCGGGGGGACTGCGGCGCAATGAGCAGTTCTTC	CASSFLAGGLRRNEQFF
TRBD1	TRBJ1-2	few	TRBV5-1	TGCGCCAGCAGCTTGGCAGGGGGTAGCTATGGCTACACCTTC	CASSLAGGSYGYTF
-	TRBJ2-3	-	TRBV29-1	TGCAGCGTTGAACCGGGGCCGATCACAGATACGCAGTATTTT	CSVEPGPITDTQYF
-	TRBJ1-1	few	TRBV30	TGTGCCTGGAGTGTCGATCTCAGGGACACTGAAGCTTTCTTT	CAWSVDLRDTEAFF
TRBD1	TRBJ2-7	few	TRBV7-2	TGTGCCAGCAGCTACCCCGGGACAGGGGGCTCCTACGAGCAGTACTTC	CASSYPGTGGSYEQYF
TRBD1	TRBJ2-1	-	TRBV10-3	TGTGCCATCAGTGACCCCTCGACAGGGCCCAATGAGCAGTTCTTC	CAISDPSTGPNEQFF
-	TRBJ1-1	few	TRBV7-2	TGTGCCAACACCGACGGGAACACTGAAGCTTTCTTT	CANTDGNTEAFF
-	TRBJ2-2	-	TRBV15	TGTGCCACCAGCAGAGATTCGATGAAGGGGGCCGGGGAGCTGTTTTTT	CATSRDSMKGAGELFF
TRBD2	TRBJ2-1	few	TRBV4-3	TGCGCCAGCAGCCAACAGCGGGGGGGCCAAGTCTATGAGCAGTTCTTC	CASSQQRGGQVYEQFF
-	TRBJ1-5	-	TRBV28	TGTGCCAGCGGGTCAGGGGATCAGCCCCAGCATTTT	CASGSGDQPQHF
TRBD2	TRBJ2-3	once	TRBV4-3	TGCGCCAGCAGCCAACAAGCGGGGGGTGAGAATACGCAGTATTTT	CASSQQAGGENTQYF
-	TRBJ2-1	few	TRBV5-1	TGCGCCAGCAGCCCCTTGGGGACCACCGGGAGTGAGCAGTTCTTC	CASSPLGTTGSEQFF
-	TRBJ2-7	few	TRBV20-1	TGCAGTGCCCGAAGGGGGTACGAGCAGTACTTC	CSARRGYEQYF
-	TRBJ2-7	-	TRBV5-4	TGTGCCAGCAGCTTGACAACCTACGAGCAGTACTTC	CASSLTTYEQYF
TRBD1	TRBJ2-1	-	TRBV5-1	TGCGCCAGCAGCTTGGTTCAGGGGGTTTACAATGAGCAGTTCTTC	CASSLVQGVYNEQFF
-	TRBJ1-5	-	TRBV19	TGTGCCAGTAAGTTCTGGCAGGGCGAACAGCCCCAGCATTTT	CASKFWQGEQPQHF
-	TRBJ2-5	-	TRBV7-8	TGTGCCAGCAGCTTCACGGAGCGTCAAGAGACCCAGTACTTC	CASSFTERQETQYF
-	TRBJ1-6	few	TRBV27	TGTGCCAGCAGTCTGAAGACCGGTCGATTTAATTCACCCCTCCACTTT	CASSLKTGRFNSPLHF
-	TRBJ1-3	-	TRBV7-2	TGTGCCAGCAGCTTATTGATAAACACCATATATTTT	CASSLLINTIYF
-	TRBJ2-7	few	TRBV30	TGTGCCTGGGGAACAGGGTCCTACGAGCAGTACTTC	CAWGTGSYEQYF
TRBD2	TRBJ2-1	few	TRBV5-1	TGCGCCAGCAGCTTGAGCGGGGGCCCATCCCATGAGCAGTTCTTC	CASSLSGGPSHEQFF
-	TRBJ2-2	few	TRBV23-1	TGCGCCAGCAGCCAATGGAGGTCCGGCAGATCTTCGAACACCGGGGAGCTGTTTTTT	CASSQWRSGRSSNTGELFF
-	TRBJ1-2	-	TRBV7-2	TGTGCCAGCAGCTTATTAGGGCTGGGCTACACCTTC	CASSLLGLGYTF
-	TRBJ2-2	many	TRBV27	TGTGCCAGCAGAAGCTCGGGGGACACCGGGGAGCTGTTTTTT	CASRSSGDTGELFF
TRBD1	TRBJ2-5	few	TRBV9	TGTGCCAGCAGCCCCATTAAGGGGGCTCCGGCTCAAGAGACCCAGTACTTC	CASSPIKGAPAQETQYF
-	TRBJ1-4	few	TRBV5-6	TGTGCCAGCAGCTTGGCCGGCAGTTTGAATGAAAAACTGTTTTTT	CASSLAGSLNEKLFF
TRBD1	TRBJ2-7	few	TRBV7-2	TGTGCCAGCAGCCCGGACAGGGGTCTTGGAGAGCAGTACTTC	CASSPDRGLGEQYF
TRBD1	TRBJ2-7	few	TRBV5-6	TGTGCCAGCAGCTACCCCAGGGGGCGCGGGGACTTC	CASSYPRGRGDF
-	TRBJ1-2	-	TRBV5-5	TGTGCCAGCAGCTTGGCTACGGGCAGGGTAGACTTC	CASSLATGRVDF
-	TRBJ2-5	few	TRBV14	TGTGCCAGCAGCCAAGACATTGGAGGGGGTATTGGGACCCAGTACTTC	CASSQDIGGGIGTQYF
-	TRBJ2-3	many	TRBV4-2	TGTGCCAGCAGCCCAGACACAGATACGCAGTATTTT	CASSPDTDTQYF
-	TRBJ1-1	few	TRBV18	TGTGCCAGCTCACCACTAGAGGGAATGAACACTGAAGCTTTCTTT	CASSPLEGMNTEAFF